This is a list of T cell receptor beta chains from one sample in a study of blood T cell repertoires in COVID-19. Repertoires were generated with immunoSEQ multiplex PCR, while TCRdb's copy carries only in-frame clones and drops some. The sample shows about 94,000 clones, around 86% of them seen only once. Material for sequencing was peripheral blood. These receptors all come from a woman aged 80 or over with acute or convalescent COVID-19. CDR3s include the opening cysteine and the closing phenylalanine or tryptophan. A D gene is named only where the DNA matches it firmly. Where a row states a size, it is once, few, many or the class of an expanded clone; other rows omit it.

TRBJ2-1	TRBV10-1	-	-	CASSAVSPGVSYNEQFF	TGCGCCAGCAGTGCGGTATCCCCAGGGGTATCCTACAATGAGCAGTTCTTC
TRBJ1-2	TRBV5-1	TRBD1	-	CASSFTGGVLDYTF	TGCGCCAGCAGCTTTACAGGGGGCGTCTTAGACTACACCTTC
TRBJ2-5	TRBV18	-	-	CASSPSSQGSQYF	TGTGCCAGCTCACCAAGTAGCCAGGGGTCCCAGTACTTC
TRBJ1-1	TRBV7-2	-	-	CASSLGQGLEAFF	TGTGCCAGCAGCTTGGGGCAGGGCCTTGAAGCTTTCTTT
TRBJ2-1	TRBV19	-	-	CASSRWGTLVSEQFF	TGTGCCAGTAGCCGTTGGGGGACATTAGTCAGTGAGCAGTTCTTC
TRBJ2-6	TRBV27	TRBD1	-	CASRGQGAKKSGANVLTF	TGTGCCAGCAGAGGGCAGGGGGCGAAAAAATCTGGGGCCAACGTCCTGACTTTC
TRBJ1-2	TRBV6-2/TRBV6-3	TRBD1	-	CASSITGTGLGTRGYTF	TGTGCCAGCAGTATCACCGGGACAGGACTGGGGACTCGGGGCTACACCTTC
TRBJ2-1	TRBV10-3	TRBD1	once	CAISMGQGGLNEQFF	TGTGCCATCAGTATGGGACAGGGGGGACTCAATGAGCAGTTCTTC
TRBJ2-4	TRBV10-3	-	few	CAISVQRNIQYF	TGTGCCATCAGTGTGCAGCGAAACATTCAGTACTTC
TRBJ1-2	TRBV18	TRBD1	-	CASSQPMAGGSGYTF	TGTGCCAGCTCACAACCCATGGCAGGGGGCTCTGGCTACACCTTC
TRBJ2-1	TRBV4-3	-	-	CASSQESGRLSYNEQFF	TGCGCCAGCAGCCAAGAATCCGGCCGACTCTCATACAATGAGCAGTTCTTC